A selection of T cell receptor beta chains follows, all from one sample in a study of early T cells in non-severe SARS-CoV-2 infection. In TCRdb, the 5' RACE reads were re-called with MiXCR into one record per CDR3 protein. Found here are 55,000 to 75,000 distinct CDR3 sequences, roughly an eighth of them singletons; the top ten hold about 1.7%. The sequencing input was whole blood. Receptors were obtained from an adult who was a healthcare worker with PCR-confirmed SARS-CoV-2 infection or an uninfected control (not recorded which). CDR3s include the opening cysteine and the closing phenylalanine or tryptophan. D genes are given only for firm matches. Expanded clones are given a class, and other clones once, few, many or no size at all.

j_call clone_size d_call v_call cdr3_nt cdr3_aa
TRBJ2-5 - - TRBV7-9 TGTGCCAGCAGCTCCACGACTAGGGATAAAGAGACCCAGTACTTC CASSSTTRDKETQYF
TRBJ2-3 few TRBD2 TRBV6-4 TGTGCCAGCAGTGACTCTGGCGGGGGGCTGGATACGCAGTATTTT CASSDSGGGLDTQYF
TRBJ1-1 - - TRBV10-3 TGTGCCACTTCGGTGTTGGCAGAGAACACTGAAGCTTTCTTT CATSVLAENTEAFF
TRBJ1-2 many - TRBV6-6 TGTGCCAGCATCCCGAGCACCACCAACTATGGCTACACCTTC CASIPSTTNYGYTF
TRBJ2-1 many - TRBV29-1 TGCAGCGGGCTCGGCAGCCAGATTCGGTACAATGAGCAGTTCTTC CSGLGSQIRYNEQFF
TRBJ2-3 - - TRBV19 TGTGCCAGTAGTACCCGAGACACAGATACGCAGTATTTT CASSTRDTDTQYF
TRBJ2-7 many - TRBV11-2 TGTGCCAGCAGCGACCTTCGGGGCCCTCCCTACGAGCAGTACTTC CASSDLRGPPYEQYF
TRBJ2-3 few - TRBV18 TGTGCCAGCTCACCAACGGGCACAGATACGCAGTATTTT CASSPTGTDTQYF
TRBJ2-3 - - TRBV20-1 TGCAGTGCTAGAGAGGTTGGGGATACGCAGTATTTT CSAREVGDTQYF
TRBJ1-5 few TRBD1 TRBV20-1 TGCAGTGCTAGACAAGGACAGGGGATCGATCAGCCCCAGCATTTT CSARQGQGIDQPQHF
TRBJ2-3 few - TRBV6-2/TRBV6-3 TGTGCCAGCACTAAAGACGGGCCGCCGCGATTGGGAGATACGCAGTATTTT CASTKDGPPRLGDTQYF
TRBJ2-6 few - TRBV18 TGTGCCAGCTCACCACTTAGTCCAGGAGGGGGCGCTGGGGCCAACGTCCTGACTTTC CASSPLSPGGGAGANVLTF
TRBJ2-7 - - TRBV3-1 TGTGCCAGCAGCCCCCGGGACGGAGCCTACGAGCAGTACTTC CASSPRDGAYEQYF
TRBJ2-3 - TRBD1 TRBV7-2 TGTGCCAGCAGCAAGCGGGGCGGGGGACAGGGGATAGGAGATACGCAGTATTTT CASSKRGGGQGIGDTQYF
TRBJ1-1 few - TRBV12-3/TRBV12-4 TGTGCCAGCAGTTTCACCGAGTGGGAGAACACTGAAGCTTTCTTT CASSFTEWENTEAFF
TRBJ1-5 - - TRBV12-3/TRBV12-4 TGTGCCAGCAGTTTATGGGGGGCAGGCAATCAGCCCCAGCATTTT CASSLWGAGNQPQHF
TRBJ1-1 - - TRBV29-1 TGCAGCGCCCCGACAGGAGCGAACACTGAAGCTTTCTTT CSAPTGANTEAFF
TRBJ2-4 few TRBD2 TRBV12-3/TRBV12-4 TGTGCCACTACCGTAGGGAGGGCAAACATTCAGTACTTC CATTVGRANIQYF
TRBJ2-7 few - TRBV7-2 TGTGCCAGCAGCTGGTGGGGTTCCTACGAGCAGTACTTC CASSWWGSYEQYF
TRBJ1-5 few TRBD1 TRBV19 TGTGCCAGTAGTATCGATACACAGGGGGTTATCGGTCAGCCCCAGCATTTT CASSIDTQGVIGQPQHF
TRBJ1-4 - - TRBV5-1 TGCGCCAGCAGCTTGGAGAGAAATGAAAAACTGTTTTTT CASSLERNEKLFF
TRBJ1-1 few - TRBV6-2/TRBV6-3 TGTGCCAGCAGTAGCGGACAGCTCAATTGGAACACTGAAGCTTTCTTT CASSSGQLNWNTEAFF
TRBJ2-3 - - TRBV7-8 TGTGCCAGCAGCGTAGGGGCGGGTTCCTATTCCACAGATACGCAGTATTTT CASSVGAGSYSTDTQYF
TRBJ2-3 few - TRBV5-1 TGCGCCAGCAGCTTGCTTCCGGATCTTAAAGCAGATACGCAGTATTTT CASSLLPDLKADTQYF
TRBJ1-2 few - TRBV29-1 TGCAGCGTTGAAGGGAGAGGAGGCTACACCTTC CSVEGRGGYTF
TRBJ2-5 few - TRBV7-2 TGTGCCAGCAGCTTCAGTGGCCAAGAGACCCAGTACTTC CASSFSGQETQYF
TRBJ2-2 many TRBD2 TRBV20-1 TGCAGTGCTCCAAATCCTTTGCGGGGGGACACCGGGGAGCTGTTTTTT CSAPNPLRGDTGELFF
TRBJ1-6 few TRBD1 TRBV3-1 TGTGCCAGCAGCCAGGGGAGGACAGGCCTCAATTCACCCCTCCACTTT CASSQGRTGLNSPLHF
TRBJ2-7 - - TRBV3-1 TGTGCCAGCAGCCAAGGGACAATCCTGGGCGAGCAGTACTTC CASSQGTILGEQYF
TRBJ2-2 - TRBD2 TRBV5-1 TGCGCCAGCAGCTCCTCAGGACTAGCCCTGAACACCGGGGAGCTGTTTTTT CASSSSGLALNTGELFF
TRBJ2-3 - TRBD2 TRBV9 TGTGCCAGCAGCGTAGAAGGGACTAGCATCGCAGATACGCAGTATTTT CASSVEGTSIADTQYF
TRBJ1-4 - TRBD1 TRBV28 TGTGCCAGCAGTTCCCAGACCGCAGGGGGAAGGAGTGAAAAACTGTTTTTT CASSSQTAGGRSEKLFF
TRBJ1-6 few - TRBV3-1 TGTGCCAGCAGCCGGGACCCCAATTCACCCCTCCACTTT CASSRDPNSPLHF
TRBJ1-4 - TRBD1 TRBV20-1 TGCAGTGCTAGGGGCAGGGGGGATGAAAAACTGTTTTTT CSARGRGDEKLFF
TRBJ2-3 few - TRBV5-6 TGTGCCAGCAGCTTTGCGGCGTTCCCAGATACGCAGTATTTT CASSFAAFPDTQYF
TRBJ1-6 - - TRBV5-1 TGCGCCAGCAGCTTGGCCGCCGATAATTCACCCCTCCACTTT CASSLAADNSPLHF
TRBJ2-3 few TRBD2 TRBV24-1 TGTGCCACCAGTGAGACTAGCGGAGGGGGGGATACGCAGTATTTT CATSETSGGGDTQYF
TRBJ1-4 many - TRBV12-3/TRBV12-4 TGTGCCAGCAGCCCGGGACCTAGCGTAATGGGTGAAAAACTGTTTTTT CASSPGPSVMGEKLFF
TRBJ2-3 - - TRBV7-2 TGTGCCAGCAGCTTAGATAGGGGTGATACGCAGTATTTT CASSLDRGDTQYF
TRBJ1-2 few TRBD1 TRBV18 TGTGCCAGCTCACGCGAGACAGGGGTCTATGGCTACACCTTC CASSRETGVYGYTF
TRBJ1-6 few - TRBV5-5 TGTGCCAGCAGCCCAGGGCTCTTGCCACCCCTCCACTTT CASSPGLLPPLHF
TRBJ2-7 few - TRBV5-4 TGTGCCAGCAGCTGGGACGGACTCTACGAGCAGTACTTC CASSWDGLYEQYF
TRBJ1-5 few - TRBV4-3 TGCGCCAGCAGCCAAGAGGGAGGATACAATCAGCCCCAGCATTTT CASSQEGGYNQPQHF
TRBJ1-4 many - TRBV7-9 TGTGCCAGCAGCTTAGCATCAGGATTCCGAACAACTAATGAAAAACTGTTTTTT CASSLASGFRTTNEKLFF
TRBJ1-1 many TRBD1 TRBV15 TGTGCCACAGCGACAGGGAATTTGAACACTGAAGCTTTCTTT CATATGNLNTEAFF
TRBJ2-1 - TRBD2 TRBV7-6 TGTGTCAGCAGCTCCTACGTGAGGGGACTAGCGGGCTACAATGAGCAGTTCTTC CVSSSYVRGLAGYNEQFF
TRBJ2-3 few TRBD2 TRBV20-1 TGCAGTGCTGGGACTAGCGGGGGGGGTACGGCGCAGTATTTT CSAGTSGGGTAQYF
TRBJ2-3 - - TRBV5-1 TGCGCCAGCAGCTTGCGGCCAGATACGCAGTATTTT CASSLRPDTQYF
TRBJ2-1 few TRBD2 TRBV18 TGTGCCAGCTCCCTCCGAGGACTAGCGGGGGACCTGTACAATGAGCAGTTCTTC CASSLRGLAGDLYNEQFF
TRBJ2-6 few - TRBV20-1 TGCAGTGCTAGGGACGGATCTGGGGCCAACGTCCTGACTTTC CSARDGSGANVLTF
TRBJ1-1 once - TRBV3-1 TGTGCCAGCAGCCAAGAGGGTCCAGGGACGAGCACTGAAGCTTTCTTT CASSQEGPGTSTEAFF
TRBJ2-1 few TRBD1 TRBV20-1 TGCAGTGCTAGAGCGACAGGGGGAATGGATAGGCAGTTCTTC CSARATGGMDRQFF
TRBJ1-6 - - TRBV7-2 TGTGCCAGCAGCTTAGGGGGCAGGGTATCAAGCTCCTATAATTCACCCCTCCACTTT CASSLGGRVSSSYNSPLHF
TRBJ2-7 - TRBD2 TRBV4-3 TGCGCCAGCAGCCAGGGTAGCGGGGCGAGCTCCTACGAGCAGTACTTC CASSQGSGASSYEQYF
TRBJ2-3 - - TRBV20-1 TGCAGTGAAACATCCCTCACAGATACGCAGTATTTT CSETSLTDTQYF
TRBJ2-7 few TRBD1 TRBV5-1 TGCGCCAGCAGCTTGGCGGGACGGGACAGACGTACCTACGAGCAGTACTTC CASSLAGRDRRTYEQYF
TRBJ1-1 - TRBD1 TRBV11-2 TGTGCCAGCAGCTCCCTACGGGACAGGGACCCTGAAGCTTTCTTT CASSSLRDRDPEAFF